This T cell receptor beta chain emerged from a study of cytomegalovirus exposure and HLA in healthy donors (dated by TCRdb to about 2017). About the study as a whole: According to an earlier analysis of a few hundred of the donors, some 170 million T cells yielded 120 million or so unique TCR beta sequences and 250 to 350 Gb of sequence data. Roughly 300 gigabases of sequencing data and approximately 91 million unique TCR sequences made up an early release that covered nearly 650 HLA-typed donors. Every discovery cohort repertoire had been produced on one sequencing platform. Among the roughly 410 genotyped donors, about 85% belonged to the genetic ancestry cluster associated with self-reported Caucasian donors. Using immunosequencing, the study profiled T cell repertoires from about 650 subjects and related those repertoires to cytomegalovirus serostatus. HLA typing covered class I and class II loci at four-digit resolution. Donor age, sex, ethnicity and CMV serostatus were collected together with the repertoire data. In a later genetic analysis, genome-wide SNP genotypes for about 55% of the roughly 700 donors were used, and that subset was treated as a discovery cohort. Roughly five DR-DQ haplotypes were handled as single units for association and clustering, since linkage in the cohort was strong. The study aimed to test whether signatures of past pathogen exposure could be identified by cataloging public T cell receptors. In addition to the first cohort of roughly 670 subjects, a separate validation cohort of approximately 130 different subjects was used. An earlier analysis of some 500 of the donors used high-throughput TCR beta sequencing to judge whether each TCR beta V gene segment behaved as functional or pseudogenic. Typing coverage differed by locus: A, B, C, DRB1 and DQB1 were typed in roughly 620-630 donors, DQA1 in roughly 510, DPA1 in over 600, and DPB1 in 472. Among over 350 genotyped donors of the cohort, an average of around 240,000 unique TCR beta nucleotide sequences were sequenced per donor, roughly a sixth of them non-productive. High-throughput TCR immunosequencing, statistical association of individual TCRs with disease status, and machine learning were combined to predict cytomegalovirus infection status. Rather than using new phenotypic data, the later analysis identified candidate immune exposures from TCR beta sequences and from how often those sequences occurred across donors. To study patterns of TCR occurrence, a later analysis re-analyzed previously published TCR beta repertoires from several hundred donors and added high-resolution HLA genotyping. Results and caveats for the whole study, not just this receptor: It was suggested by the authors that the approach could potentially be generalized to other disease states and immunological phenotypes. Only TCR beta chains were sequenced in this cohort, and the absence of alpha or paired-chain data limited detectable features. The study gave a list of some 150 TCR beta chains associated with cytomegalovirus. According to a later analysis, most CMV-associated TCR beta chains appeared to be HLA-restricted, and the HLA associations seemed to be driven largely by CMV exposure. The sequencing pipeline was judged likely to have produced a cluster of highly shared sequence variants as a technical artifact. For the cohort, immune exposure information was limited to CMV serostatus. In a later genetic analysis, fewer N-insertions in productive TCRs were reported among donors in an Asian-associated ancestry cluster than the roughly 700-donor mean. A further reported finding was that TCR beta sequences accurately predicted the HLA-A and HLA-B alleles for most subjects in the first cohort. Linkage disequilibrium might explain the correlated functional status among segregating V segments, but an unknown experimental factor could not be excluded. A later analysis found that HLA-associated TCR beta chains were more clonally expanded and had lower generation probabilities than equally common non-associated chains. Because HLA typing was unavailable for some donors at each locus, only the typed subset was used in association tests. In vitro tests confirmed that a few of the cytomegalovirus-associated TCR beta chains recognize cytomegalovirus antigens. In a later analysis, the rate of TCR association differed among HLA loci, with DRB1 alleles having the most associated TCRs and HLA-C alleles having the fewest. In an earlier analysis of 587 of the donors, most TCR beta V segments appeared in productive rearrangements about 87% or about 30% of the time, broadly matching IMGT annotations. Most TCR sequences were observed very rarely across donors, whereas some public TCRs were present in many individuals. A later analysis associated 16,951 TCR beta sequences with specific HLA alleles at a false discovery rate of 0.05. An association between a missense DCLRE1C variant and V-gene and J-gene trimming of TCR beta chains was found in a later genetic analysis and replicated in an independent cohort. When HLA alleles, especially DR and DQ, strongly co-occurred, attributing TCR associations to individual alleles was difficult. Some IMGT-functional V segments, including TRBV6-2 and TRBV6-3, could not be distinguished by the 87-base-pair reads and were therefore excluded. Roughly uniform sequencing depth across donors was assumed in presence/absence analyses, although this assumption may not hold. A later analysis reported that several top co-occurrence clusters appeared linked to parvovirus B19, influenza, CMV and Epstein-Barr virus. Because counts were too low, seventeen rarely observed V segments, including chromosome 9 orphons, were excluded from the earlier analysis of about 500 of the donors. Cytomegalovirus status was reported to be diagnosed by the classifier with high specificity and sensitivity in both the original and validation cohorts.

Library creation used the immunoSEQ multiplex PCR assay. For the multiplex PCR, a mixture combining 60 forward primers for TCR Vbeta segments and 13 reverse primers for TCR Jbeta segments was used. The CDR3 region of rearranged TCR beta genes was amplified from genomic DNA by a multiplex PCR assay. Amplified TCR beta libraries were sequenced as 87-base-pair reads on the Illumina HiSeq System. The authors' pipeline ran thus. A later analysis counted some 74 million unique TCR beta chains across the 550 to 750 repertoires, and some 11 million of these chains were shared by at least two donors. Raw reads were error-corrected and collapsed into unique sequences with a nearest-neighbor algorithm that merged closely related sequences to remove PCR and sequencing errors. To assign V, D and J gene segments, CDR3 sequences were aligned to IMGT reference sequences. For a sequence to be retained, at least a six-nucleotide match to both a V gene segment and a J gene segment was required. Rearrangements were classified as productive when the CDR3 lacked stop codons and remained in frame with V and J, and all other rearrangements were classified as non-productive. Following IMGT convention, CDR3 was defined as the stretch from the second conserved V-encoded cysteine up to the conserved J-encoded phenylalanine. The earlier analysis of 500 to 600 of the donors excluded sequences that lacked an unambiguous match to a single V gene segment. An earlier analysis of over 450 of the donors classified V segments as functional when productive rearrangements were above 56.7% and as segregating when the standard deviation between donors was above 5%. A statistical classification framework was developed to diagnose cytomegalovirus status using the catalog of TCR beta chain sequences. V and J gene assignment, in a later analysis, came from comparing TCR nucleotide sequences with IMGT/GENE-DB human TR gene sequences. In a later analysis, CDR3 sequences and most-parsimonious VDJ recombination scenarios were assigned using the TCRdist pipeline. In a later analysis, every TCR beta chain was defined by the combination of its CDR3 amino acid sequence and its V-gene family, and reads without a unique V-gene family were dropped. A later analysis removed 550 to 650 highly shared, low-generation-probability nucleotide sequences to deal with suspected cross-contamination and a sequencing artifact. For each public chain, a later analysis derived a clonal expansion index from normalized ranks of inferred template counts within each repertoire. Generation probabilities in a later analysis came from a VDJ recombination model fitted to out-of-frame rearrangements, and those results were checked against IGoR. A later analysis scored TCR-TCR, TCR-HLA and TCR-CMV co-occurrence with hypergeometric tests, applying a repertoire-size bias correction to TCR pairs. In a later analysis, false discovery rates were estimated by permuting HLA or CMV assignments 20 times. In a later analysis, co-occurring TCRs were grouped using DBSCAN, and TCRdist sequence similarity was added for clustering within HLA-allele-positive subsets. Repertoires with fewer than 30,000 or more than 120,000 public chains, plus five repertoires with anomalous nucleotide sharing, were excluded from co-occurrence clustering. TCRdb holds this immuneACCESS table with in-frame rearrangements only. Some clones are missing; in checked studies, unresolved V genes explain under half, and the rest has no known cause. V, J and clone size are those of that table, while D and trimming were read from the DNA. The sample table lists about 130,000 clones, roughly four fifths of them with a count of one. The ten largest clones take up 5.9% of the sample.

A word on this clone: Its antigen is unknown. No qualities accompany the bases; no much larger clone lies one base away.

The cohort comprised several hundred healthy bone marrow donors. All cohort members were sampled while nominally healthy, although unrecorded immune exposures were likely present. The donor was CMV seropositive and was included in the group of 290 or so seropositive cohort members. Each donor provided a peripheral blood sample, and peripheral blood mononuclear cells were used for TCR beta sequencing. The Qiagen DNeasy Blood Extraction Kit was used to extract genomic DNA from the blood cell samples. The V and J ends are trimmed by 0 bases and 6 bases, leaving 16 bases between them. From a lookup of the germline V gene, CDR1 and CDR2 are SGHRS and YFSETQ. The CDR3 starts with the cysteine, ends with the phenylalanine, and has 16 residues. The CDR3 DNA has 48 bases and is translated from base 1.

The rearrangement combines TRBV5-1 with TRBJ2-1; matching of 5 bases hints at TRBD2 as the D gene. The sample taken for sequencing was PBMCs. The TCR sequence derives from a woman in her forties in good health and CMV-seropositive. The CDR3 reads as follows: CASSLVPLLEPNEQFF. DNA sequence: TGCGCCAGCAGCTTGGTGCCCTTACTAGAGCCCAATGAGCAGTTCTTC. Supplemented by the reference TRBV5-1 and TRBJ2-1 proteins around the CDR3, the complete variable domain is KAGVTQTPRYLIKTRGQQVTLSCSPISGHRSVSWYQQTPGQGLQFLFEYFSETQRNKGNFPGRFSGRQFSNSRSEMNVSTLELGDSALYLCASSLVPLLEPNEQFFGPGTRLTVL.